This T cell receptor (beta chain) originates from a study of long-term antiretroviral therapy in people with HIV. Study results and caveats: Controls had broader CDR3 length ranges than HIV repertoires did.

Researchers ran immunoSEQ v3.0 at survey level. Sequencing of each sample targeted roughly 35,000-55,000 T-cell genomes. Measured with immunoSEQ multiplex PCR; TCRdb has only the in-frame clones, and not every one. The profile covers about 21,000 clones, with 70% to 80% appearing a single time and less than 8% taken by the ten largest. Deletions cut 4 bases from V and 0 bases from J, with 16 bases between. This CDR3 has 16 amino acids. Germline CDR1 and CDR2: SGHRS and YFSETQ. Each donor had at least one pre-ART and at least two post-ART PBMC samples. People in the study who had HIV all got their treatment in the United States. As to this clone: As yet, its antigen is unknown.

This chain connects TRBV5-1 to TRBJ1-2; D is undetermined. This sequence was found in a man between 50 and 59 years old with HIV. The specimen comprised unsorted PBMCs, sampled 2.2 years after starting antiretroviral therapy. CDR3: CASSVDLQGANYGYTF. The CDR3 nucleotides read TGCGCCAGCAGCGTGGATCTTCAAGGAGCTAACTATGGCTACACCTTC. Using reference TRBV5-1 and TRBJ1-2 for the parts outside the CDR3, the full variable domain is KAGVTQTPRYLIKTRGQQVTLSCSPISGHRSVSWYQQTPGQGLQFLFEYFSETQRNKGNFPGRFSGRQFSNSRSEMNVSTLELGDSALYLCASSVDLQGANYGYTFGSGTRLTVV.